A single sample gave rise to the 27 T cell receptor beta chains below, sequenced in a study of T cells in Graves' hyperthyroidism and ophthalmopathy. Researchers amplified the TCR beta CDR3 regions from RNA transcripts. The primer set for the first-round RT-PCR of the TCR CDR3 was HTBI. TCRdb redid the calling of the multiplex PCR reads with MiXCR, one entry per CDR3 protein. The sample contains 250,000 to 300,000 distinct CDR3 sequences, approximately 13% of which appear only once. Material for sequencing was blood. The receptor set was obtained from a woman aged 40 to 55 with Graves' hyperthyroidism.

The chain couples TRBV5-6 to TRBJ2-2; weak D call: TRBD1 (5 bases). Germline V CDR1 and CDR2: SGHDT, YYEEEE. Trimming left V 1 base short and J 4 bases short, with 8 bases between. CDR3 length: 14 amino acids. CDR3 sequence: CASSLFDSTGELFF. In nucleotides, the CDR3 is TGTGCCAGCAGCTTGTTCGACAGCACCGGGGAGCTGTTTTTT.

The chain has TRBV20-1 and TRBJ2-7; a weak D match, TRBD2 (5 bases). This CDR3 comprises 16 residues. The ends were cut back, 3 bases at V and 0 bases at J, with 18 bases in the middle. Germline-derived CDR1 and CDR2 are DFQATT and SNEGSKA (reference sequence). The CDR3 nucleotides are TGCAGTGCTAGGTCCCAAGGAGGACGAAGCTCCTACGAGCAGTACTTC. It translates to CSARSQGGRSSYEQYF.

This clonotype was counted many times. CDR3 sequence reads: CASSYSGGQGEEVAFF. The CDR3 DNA reads as TGTGCCAGCAGTTACTCGGGGGGACAGGGGGAAGAAGTAGCTTTCTTT. The J gene is TRBJ1-1, the V gene TRBV6-6; the match to TRBD1 covers 11 bases. J lost 10 bases, V lost 0 bases, and 10 bases had no gene match. This CDR3 is 16 amino acids long. Germline CDR1 is MNHNY and CDR2 is SVGAGI (reference sequence).

The sample holds many counts of this clonotype. The chain is built from TRBV12-5 and TRBJ2-5; D is tentatively TRBD1 or TRBD2 (5 bases each). The CDR3 has 13 amino acids. With 4 bases removed from V and 10 bases from J, the gap between germline ends came to 16 bases. CDR1 and CDR2 from the germline V gene are LGHNT and FRNRAP. CDR3 in DNA: TGTGCTAGTGGTTCGATTCTTGGGACGAACCAGTACTTC. This sequence encodes CASGSILGTNQYF.

This clonotype has a handful of counts. The chain carries TRBV5-6 and TRBJ1-5; D remains ambiguous. The CDR3 spans 12 residues. Germline V CDR1 and CDR2: SGHDT, YYEEEE. V lost 7 bases, J lost 2 bases, and 7 bases lay in between. CDR3 amino acids: CASHRGNQPQHF. CDR3 DNA sequence: TGTGCCAGCCATAGGGGCAATCAGCCCCAGCATTTT. Complete variable domain (other parts from reference TRBV5-6 and TRBJ1-5): DAGVTQSPTHLIKTRGQQVTLRCSPKSGHDTVSWYQQALGQGPQFIFQYYEEEERQRGNFPDRFSGHQFPNYSSELNVNALLLGDSALYLCASHRGNQPQHFGDGTRLSIL.

This clonotype was seen repeatedly, ten times or more. V is TRBV5-8 and J is TRBJ1-1, with D possibly TRBD1 on 6 matching bases. The CDR3 runs 13 residues. Trimming shortened V by 3 bases and J by 1 base, and 7 bases separated the two germline ends. CDR1 SGHTS and CDR2 YDEGEE come from the germline V gene. Here the CDR3 DNA reads TGTGCCAGCAGCTCCAGGGGGAACACTGAAGCTTTCTTT. Protein product: CASSSRGNTEAFF. The entire variable domain, with the rest obtained from reference TRBV5-8 and TRBJ1-1, is as follows: EAGVTQSPTHLIKTRGQQATLRCSPISGHTSVYWYQQALGLGLQFLLWYDEGEERNRGNFPPRFSGRQFPNYSSELNVNALELEDSALYLCASSSRGNTEAFFGQGTRLTVV.

This chain uses TRBV19 with TRBJ2-2, with D perhaps TRBD2 (5 bases). The V end lost 10 bases, the J end lost 1 base, and 13 bases lay between the germline ends. The length of the CDR3 is 14 residues. Germline assignment: CDR1 LNHDA and CDR2 SQIVND (reference sequence). For the CDR3, the DNA is TGTGCCACCCTGGGCGGGCAGAACACCGGGGAGCTGTTTTTT. Encoded protein: CATLGGQNTGELFF.

This clonotype was picked up many times. The gene calls are TRBV27 and TRBJ1-1, with TRBD1 matching 8 bases. Unmatched junction bases numbered 10, after V lost 6 bases and J lost 7 bases. The CDR3 loop spans 14 amino acids. Germline V gene lookup returns CDR1 MNHEY and CDR2 SMNVEV (reference sequence). CDR3 amino acids: CASSVAGGLGEAFF. CDR3 sequence (DNA): TGTGCCAGCAGCGTTGCAGGGGGCCTTGGTGAAGCTTTCTTT.

This clonotype was seen repeatedly, ten times or more. This chain uses TRBV12-3 or TRBV12-4 with TRBJ2-3; no firm D call. The CDR3 runs to 15 residues. Trimming shortened V by 6 bases and J by 0 bases, and 13 bases separated the two germline ends. The CDR3: CASRKSAASTDTQYF. The DNA of the CDR3 is TGTGCCAGCAGAAAGTCGGCGGCCAGCACAGATACGCAGTATTTT.

There are many counts of this clonotype. The J gene is TRBJ1-3, the V gene TRBV11-3; unclear D gene. CDR1 and CDR2 (germline): SGHNT, YENEEA. Trimming took off 5 bases at V and 0 bases at J, with 11 bases between the two ends. CDR3 length: 15 amino acids. The CDR3 DNA sequence: TGTGCCAGCAGCCCCACAGTGAACTCTGGAAACACCATATATTTT. Its translation is CASSPTVNSGNTIYF.

This clonotype was found a few times. The rearrangement links TRBV20-1 to TRBJ2-3; the match to TRBD2 covers 7 bases. This CDR3 is built from 16 residues. CDR1 is DFQATT, CDR2 SNEGSKA, per germline (reference sequence). V lost 5 bases and J lost 6; bases outside the gene matches: 17. The CDR3 bases are TGCAGTGCTTTACCCCCGTCTAGTTGGGGGGGTGATACGCAGTATTTT. Translated, it gives CSALPPSSWGGDTQYF.

This clonotype has ten or more counts. One base away lies a much larger clone, so this may be a sequencing read error. V is TRBV7-9 and J is TRBJ2-3; D remains unclear. The CDR3 is made up of 12 amino acids. Germline-derived CDR1 and CDR2 are SEHNR and FQNEAQ (reference sequence). V gave up 3 bases and J gave up 4 bases, with 5 bases separating them. The CDR3 protein is CASSFDPDTQYF. The CDR3 DNA follows: TGTGCCAGCAGCTTCGACCCAGATACGCAGTATTTT.

V is TRBV3-1 and J is TRBJ1-2; D gene unclear. V was clipped by 1 base and J by 13 bases, with 13 bases between them. CDR1 LGHDT and CDR2 YNNKEL come from the germline V gene (reference sequence). The CDR3 length is 12 residues. Here the CDR3 DNA reads TGTGCCAGCAGCCAAGGGTTCAGCCCGCGCACCTTC. Amino acids: CASSQGFSPRTF.

This clonotype was seen repeatedly, ten times or more. The chain has TRBV9 and TRBJ1-1; D uncertain. Germline V gives CDR1 SGDLS, CDR2 YYNGEE. Trimming left V 4 bases short and J 4 bases short, with 14 bases between. This CDR3 has 14 amino acids. The chain's CDR3 is CASSRQVLGTEAFF. CDR3 nucleotides: TGTGCCAGCAGCAGACAAGTCCTGGGCACTGAAGCTTTCTTT.

This clonotype was picked up a small number of times. V and J are TRBV29-1 and TRBJ1-4; D may be TRBD1 (6 bases). Germline V gives CDR1 SQVTM, CDR2 ANQGSEA. This CDR3 contains 12 residues. The V end lost 5 bases, the J end lost 7 bases, and 11 bases lay between the germline ends. CDR3: CSVQGTSEKLFF. CDR3 coding DNA: TGCAGCGTTCAGGGGACCAGTGAAAAACTGTTTTTT.

The V and J genes are TRBV5-1 and TRBJ2-1, with 9 positions matching TRBD1. CDR1 is SGHRS, CDR2 YFSETQ, per germline. The CDR3 consists of 14 residues. V was clipped by 6 bases and J by 8 bases; unmatched bases: 9. CDR3 sequence reads: CASTRDRVRDEQFF. DNA of the CDR3: TGCGCCAGCACAAGGGACAGGGTCAGGGATGAGCAGTTCTTC.

This chain uses TRBV7-2 with TRBJ1-3; D gene uncertain. V lost 6 bases and J lost 0, with 15 bases in between. Looked up from germline, CDR1 is SGHTA and CDR2 is FQGNSA. CDR3 length: 16 residues. For the CDR3, the DNA is TGTGCCAGCAGATCACCGACGGATTCCTCTGGAAACACCATATATTTT. The encoded protein is CASRSPTDSSGNTIYF.

This clonotype appeared a few times. This chain links TRBV11-3 with TRBJ2-1; TRBD2 matches at 10 bases. This CDR3 contains 16 residues. The ends lost 2 bases at V and 2 bases at J; junction bases unmatched: 3. Germline lookup yields CDR1 SGHNT and CDR2 YENEEA. The CDR3 DNA sequence: TGTGCCAGCAGCTTAAGAAGCGGGAGGGCCTACAATGAGCAGTTCTTC. Translating gives CASSLRSGRAYNEQFF.

This clonotype was counted at least ten times. The chain has TRBV7-8 and TRBJ1-5, with TRBD1 matching over 8 bases. V lost 1 base and J lost 6; bases outside the gene matches: 8. The germline V gene encodes CDR1 SGHVS and CDR2 FQNEAQ. This CDR3 has 16 amino acids. The CDR3 DNA sequence: TGTGCCAGCAGCTTAGAACGGACAGGGAGGGGTCAGCCCCAGCATTTT. Translating gives CASSLERTGRGQPQHF.

The gene calls are TRBV19 and TRBJ1-5; TRBD1 agrees at 10 bases. Germline V gives CDR1 LNHDA, CDR2 SQIVND (reference sequence). V trimming: 7 bases; J trimming: 2 bases; junction bases outside the gene matches: 5. The CDR3 contains 15 residues. The CDR3 nucleotides read TGTGCCAGTACGGACAGGGGGATAGGCAATCAGCCCCAGCATTTT. This encodes CASTDRGIGNQPQHF. The full variable domain, in which reference TRBV19 and TRBJ1-5 provide the parts outside the CDR3, is DGGITQSPKYLFRKEGQNVTLSCEQNLNHDAMYWYRQDPGQGLRLIYYSQIVNDFQKGDIAEGYSVSREKKESFPLTVTSAQKNPTAFYLCASTDRGIGNQPQHFGDGTRLSIL.

The CDR3 DNA is TGTGCCAGCTGCCCGAGGGGGTTATACGAGCAGTACTTC. Amino acids: CASCPRGLYEQYF. This chain joins TRBV28 and TRBJ2-7; TRBD1 might be the D (6 bases). The V gene's germline CDR1 is MDHEN and CDR2 SYDVKM. Trimming removed 8 bases from V and 4 bases from J, with 15 bases in between. This CDR3 has 13 residues.

Notes on this clonotype: At one end the junction does not follow the germline gene, possibly because of a read error. The chain combines TRBV5-4 with TRBJ1-4; D gene unclear. CDR3 length: 14 amino acids. Germline lookup yields CDR1 SGHNT and CDR2 YYREEE (reference sequence). The CDR3 region is CASSPTTTNEKLLF. The CDR3, as DNA: TGTGCCAGCAGCCCCACAACAACTAATGAAAAACTGCTTTTT.

This clonotype has only a few counts. The rearrangement uses TRBV5-8 and TRBJ1-2; 8 positions agree with TRBD1. This CDR3 is 14 amino acids long. CDR1 is SGHTS, CDR2 YDEGEE, per germline. After removal of 1 base from V and 5 bases from J, the junction contained 4 bases not matched to a gene. The CDR3 DNA is TGTGCCAGCAGCTTGCCGGGACAGGCGTATGGCTACACCTTC. Translation: CASSLPGQAYGYTF.

This clonotype was counted ten times or more. The chain is built from TRBV29-1 and TRBJ2-3; D might be TRBD1 (6 bases). The CDR3 is 11 amino acids. Germline assignment: CDR1 SQVTM and CDR2 ANQGSEA. The V gene lost 3 bases and the J gene lost 7 bases, with 8 bases spanning the gap. The CDR3 nucleotides read TGCAGCGTTGACAGGGGCTATACGCAGTATTTT. It encodes CSVDRGYTQYF.

There are many counts of this clonotype. The rearrangement uses TRBV19 and TRBJ1-1; the D is unclear. The CDR3 runs to 14 residues. Germline CDR1 LNHDA, CDR2 SQIVND (reference sequence). The germline V and J ends were trimmed by 4 bases and 2 bases, with 11 bases remaining between them. Here the CDR3 DNA reads TGTGCCAGTAGTACCAACAGAGGTAACACTGAAGCTTTCTTT. Its translation is CASSTNRGNTEAFF.

This clonotype was seen many times. This chain links TRBV7-8 with TRBJ2-7, with 10 bases identical to TRBD2. V lost 0 bases to trimming and J lost 2 bases; unmatched junction nucleotides: 4. Looked up from germline, CDR1 is SGHVS and CDR2 is FQNEAQ. There are 16 residues in the CDR3. The CDR3 region is CASSLARLAGAYEQYF. CDR3 DNA: TGTGCCAGCAGCTTAGCGCGGCTAGCGGGAGCCTACGAGCAGTACTTC.

This clonotype was observed at least ten times. The V and J genes are TRBV11-3 and TRBJ1-1; D unresolved. This CDR3 spans 13 amino acids. CDR1 is SGHNT, CDR2 YENEEA, per germline. V shed 5 bases and J shed 0 bases, with 7 bases lying between them. The CDR3 coding sequence is TGTGCCAGCAGCCACGTAATGAACACTGAAGCTTTCTTT. Its protein is CASSHVMNTEAFF.